The present T cell receptor beta chain was sequenced within a study of cytomegalovirus exposure and HLA in healthy donors. Study-wide findings and caveats: Reportedly, a later analysis found an Asian-associated ancestry cluster had fewer N-insertions than the roughly 700-donor mean. 87-base-pair reads could not separate some V segments, including TRBV6-2 and TRBV6-3. The study recorded some 160 TCR beta chains that were cytomegalovirus-associated.

The PCR contained 60 Vbeta and 13 Jbeta primers. The table came from immunoSEQ multiplex PCR; TCRdb's copy has only in-frame clones and leaves some out. Of approximately 130,000 clones in the sample, about 80% were seen once. For this clone: What it recognizes is unknown.

There are 15 residues in the CDR3. Germline V gives CDR1 MDHEN, CDR2 SYDVKM. J gave up 6 bases and V 5 bases, and 9 bases lay outside the gene matches. The sequence came from a man aged 50-59 years in good health and CMV-seronegative. The sample comprised PBMCs. The chain joins TRBV28 to TRBJ2-5, with TRBD1 matching 10 bases. DNA of the CDR3: TGTGCCAGCAGTGCCCTAGGGACAGGGGAAAAGACCCAGTACTTC. It yields the protein CASSALGTGEKTQYF.